The rows below give T cell receptor beta chains drawn from one sample of a study of blood T cell repertoires in COVID-19. Sequenced by immunoSEQ multiplex PCR; TCRdb stores in-frame clones only, minus some. The table has a few hundred thousand clones, 80% to 90% seen once. Material: peripheral blood. The receptors derive from a woman in her seventies with acute or convalescent COVID-19. Both conserved end residues are part of each CDR3. Clone size is shown for a subset of rows, as once, few, many or a class of expanded clone.

cdr3_aa | cdr3_length | j_call | v_call | clone_size
CASSIGEGAPLHF | 13 | TRBJ1-6 | TRBV19 | -
CASIQGPGSRKYGYTF | 16 | TRBJ1-2 | TRBV23-1 | -
CASSPRWGPNGDTEAFF | 17 | TRBJ1-1 | TRBV5-5 | -
CAWSDRGGKAFF | 12 | TRBJ1-1 | TRBV30 | -
CASSSAKPIWAEKLFF | 16 | TRBJ1-4 | TRBV18 | -
CASSARTGRNYGYTF | 15 | TRBJ1-2 | TRBV9 | -
CASSLGHMNTEAFF | 14 | TRBJ1-1 | TRBV5-5 | -
CASSLRRGASRGEQYF | 16 | TRBJ2-7 | TRBV27 | -
CASRGQGHNEKLFF | 14 | TRBJ1-4 | TRBV6-5 | -
CASSLAQGAGGYTF | 14 | TRBJ1-2 | TRBV5-1 | few
CASRPVNSNQPQHF | 14 | TRBJ1-5 | TRBV19 | -
CASSSGISAGELFF | 14 | TRBJ2-2 | TRBV6-1 | -
CASSPDRGQPQHF | 13 | TRBJ1-5 | TRBV18 | -
CASSSSRRLPNTEAFF | 16 | TRBJ1-1 | TRBV5-5 | once
CASSFTSGKNTGELFF | 16 | TRBJ2-2 | TRBV5-6 | -
CASSLGEFQPQHF | 13 | TRBJ1-5 | TRBV7-2 | -
CASSWGGLGNTIYF | 14 | TRBJ1-3 | TRBV6-5 | -
CASSYRGQNINSPLHF | 16 | TRBJ1-6 | TRBV7-9 | -
CASSPGGAPGNTIYF | 15 | TRBJ1-3 | TRBV19 | -
CASRAPGAPPYGYTF | 15 | TRBJ1-2 | TRBV7-2 | once
CATPPTTGENTQYF | 14 | TRBJ2-3 | TRBV2 | -
CASGELGDEQYF | 12 | TRBJ2-7 | TRBV3-1/TRBV3-2 | -
CASSPRTGKPEAFF | 14 | TRBJ1-1 | TRBV6-5 | few
CASTLQADTQYF | 12 | TRBJ2-3 | TRBV12-3/TRBV12-4 | -
CASSLGAGEYGYTF | 14 | TRBJ1-2 | TRBV7-9 | -